This is a list of T cell receptor beta chains from one sample in a study of control samples from healthy donors and cancer patients. Assay used: immunoSEQ multiplex PCR; TCRdb lists only in-frame clones, some missing. The data contain 50,000 or so clones, over 90% of them singletons. The sample comprised PBMCs. The receptors here all came from a woman aged 45-59 years with head and neck cancer. The CDR3 runs from the conserved cysteine through the conserved F or W. The D gene is left open where the match is weak. A row's size may be missing; if present it is once, few, many or a size class.

v_call: TRBV11-2; clone_size: .; d_call: TRBD1; j_call: TRBJ1-4; cdr3_nt: TGTGCCAGCAGCCCCCGCAGGGGGCGTAATAATGAAAAACTGTTTTTT; cdr3_aa: CASSPRRGRNNEKLFF
v_call: TRBV11-3; clone_size: .; d_call: TRBD2; j_call: TRBJ2-3; cdr3_nt: TGTGCCAGCAGCTCCCTAGCGGGACTTAGCACAGATACGCAGTATTTT; cdr3_aa: CASSSLAGLSTDTQYF
v_call: TRBV5-1; clone_size: .; d_call: TRBD1; j_call: TRBJ1-1; cdr3_nt: TGCGCCAGCAGTGCATATCCGGGACAGGGCACTGAAGCTTTCTTT; cdr3_aa: CASSAYPGQGTEAFF
v_call: TRBV6-2/TRBV6-3; clone_size: .; d_call: TRBD2; j_call: TRBJ2-3; cdr3_nt: TGTGCCAGCAGTCACCGGAGTTCCGGGACTAGCGGGAGTACAGATACGCAGTATTTT; cdr3_aa: CASSHRSSGTSGSTDTQYF
v_call: TRBV23-1; clone_size: .; d_call: .; j_call: TRBJ1-6; cdr3_nt: TGCGCCAGCAGCCACTATCGCTCCTATAATTCACCCCTCCACTTT; cdr3_aa: CASSHYRSYNSPLHF
v_call: TRBV28; clone_size: .; d_call: TRBD1; j_call: TRBJ2-5; cdr3_nt: TGTGCCAGCACCCCGGGACAGGGGTTCCAAGAGACCCAGTACTTC; cdr3_aa: CASTPGQGFQETQYF
v_call: TRBV4-2; clone_size: .; d_call: .; j_call: TRBJ2-1; cdr3_nt: TGTGCCAGCAGCCACGATCCGGGTCGGAACAATGAGCAGTTCTTC; cdr3_aa: CASSHDPGRNNEQFF
v_call: TRBV11-3; clone_size: once; d_call: .; j_call: TRBJ2-1; cdr3_nt: TGTGCCAGCAGCTTAAGGTGGGGGTCCTACAATGAGCAGTTCTTC; cdr3_aa: CASSLRWGSYNEQFF
v_call: TRBV29-1; clone_size: .; d_call: .; j_call: TRBJ1-1; cdr3_nt: TGCAGCGTTGAAAAACAGGTAACGGCTGAAGCTTTCTTT; cdr3_aa: CSVEKQVTAEAFF
v_call: TRBV7-9; clone_size: .; d_call: TRBD1; j_call: TRBJ1-1; cdr3_nt: TGTGCCAGCAGCTCCCTCGGGTACAGGGGCGTAAGAACTGAAGCTTTCTTT; cdr3_aa: CASSSLGYRGVRTEAFF
v_call: TRBV2; clone_size: .; d_call: TRBD1; j_call: TRBJ2-4; cdr3_nt: TGTGCCAGCAGAAGACAGGGGGCTTGGATTCAGTACTTC; cdr3_aa: CASRRQGAWIQYF
v_call: TRBV5-6; clone_size: .; d_call: .; j_call: TRBJ1-1; cdr3_nt: TGTGCCAGCAGCCCGACCGTGATGAACACTGAAGCTTTCTTT; cdr3_aa: CASSPTVMNTEAFF
v_call: TRBV10-3; clone_size: .; d_call: TRBD2; j_call: TRBJ2-2; cdr3_nt: TGTGCCGCATCCGGGACTAGCGGGAGATCCGGGGAGCTGTTTTTT; cdr3_aa: CAASGTSGRSGELFF
v_call: TRBV21-1; clone_size: .; d_call: .; j_call: TRBJ2-1; cdr3_nt: TGTGCCAGCAGCCCTAGAGGAGGGACTAGCGGGGAATACAATGAGCAGTTCTTC; cdr3_aa: CASSPRGGTSGEYNEQFF
v_call: TRBV28; clone_size: once; d_call: .; j_call: TRBJ1-4; cdr3_nt: TGTGCCAGCGCAAACATGCGACCAGGTGAAAAACTGTTTTTT; cdr3_aa: CASANMRPGEKLFF
v_call: TRBV28; clone_size: .; d_call: .; j_call: TRBJ2-7; cdr3_nt: TGTGCCACGTATACGGGGGGCAGGGTCTACGAGCAGTACTTC; cdr3_aa: CATYTGGRVYEQYF
v_call: TRBV4-1; clone_size: .; d_call: .; j_call: TRBJ1-3; cdr3_nt: TGCGCCAGCAGCCAAGAAGGGGCGCTCCGAGACACCATATATTTT; cdr3_aa: CASSQEGALRDTIYF
v_call: TRBV7-8; clone_size: .; d_call: .; j_call: TRBJ1-5; cdr3_nt: TGTGCCAGCAGCTATTCAGGGAGGCCCCAGCATTTT; cdr3_aa: CASSYSGRPQHF
v_call: TRBV6-6; clone_size: .; d_call: TRBD1; j_call: TRBJ2-2; cdr3_nt: TGTGCCAGCAGTTACGAGTACGACGACAGGGCCGGGGAGCTGTTTTTT; cdr3_aa: CASSYEYDDRAGELFF